This TCR beta chain was found in a study of CD4+ T cells in melanoma (dated by TCRdb to 2021 to 2024). At the level of the whole study: Neoantigen-specific CD4+ T cells in human melanoma were investigated in the study.

Points the paper makes about the study in general: Neoantigen-specific CD4+ T cells in melanoma were reported to show diverse differentiation states. The report described a correlation between neoantigen-specific CD4+ T cells and the function of CD8+ T cells, macrophages and B cells.

The donors were people with melanoma. The library was built by means of the immunoSEQ multiplex PCR assay. The table was pulled from immuneACCESS by TCRdb, which kept in-frame rearrangements only. Such tables lose some clones; where checked, under half of the loss comes from unresolved V genes, and the rest has no known cause. Within this sample are some 14,000 clones, with around 80% of them counted one time only. The ten most abundant clones make up about 15% of the sample. Between the V and J ends, shortened by 4 bases and 0 bases respectively, the junction contains 13 bases. As encoded in the germline V gene, CDR1 is SGHRS while CDR2 is YFSETQ. Spanning cysteine to phenylalanine, the CDR3 consists of 15 amino acids. The only DNA kept is the CDR3, 45 bases in frame from the first base. As to this clone: Its antigen specificity is not known. There are no base qualities to consult, and no much larger clone falls within one base.

The V and J genes are TRBV5-1 and TRBJ1-1, with the D gene not confidently named. The sequence came from a human donor with melanoma. The material sequenced was cells from a culture (not recorded whether cultured in vitro). The encoded CDR3 is CASSGIPGMNTEAFF. The DNA reads TGCGCCAGCAGCGGTATCCCCGGCATGAACACTGAAGCTTTCTTT. Here the CDR3 is joined to the reference TRBV5-1 and TRBJ1-1 genes, and the full variable domain is: KAGVTQTPRYLIKTRGQQVTLSCSPISGHRSVSWYQQTPGQGLQFLFEYFSETQRNKGNFPGRFSGRQFSNSRSEMNVSTLELGDSALYLCASSGIPGMNTEAFFGQGTRLTVV.